These 28 T cell receptor beta chains share one sample of origin, sequenced in a study of OX40 agonist ivuxolimab in advanced cancers. Profiling relied on immunoSEQ multiplex PCR, and the TCRdb table lists in-frame clones only, not all of them. This table holds about 70,000 clones, approximately 90% found once. The sample consisted of CD4+ or CD8+ T cells sorted from blood, taken in a trial of the OX40 agonist ivuxolimab. The receptors here all came from an adult with an advanced solid tumor such as melanoma, head and neck, liver or kidney cancer.

V usage is TRBV27 and J usage is TRBJ1-1, with D uncertain. This CDR3 is 15 amino acids long. V was shortened by 2 bases and J by 0 bases, with 10 bases between the two germline ends. Germline loops: CDR1 MNHEY, CDR2 SMNVEV (reference sequence). In nucleotides, the CDR3 is TGTGCCAGCAGTTTAGGGTGGCAGTTGAACACTGAAGCTTTCTTT. Residues: CASSLGWQLNTEAFF.

This clone showed up just once. The gene calls are TRBV4-1 and TRBJ2-5; perhaps D is TRBD1 or TRBD2 (5 bases each). The V and J ends lost 0 bases and 1 base respectively, with 12 bases between them. The germline CDR1 and CDR2 sequences are MGHRA and YSYEKL. This CDR3 is 16 amino acids long. In DNA form, the CDR3 reads TGCGCCAGCAGCCAAGAATCGGGGACCCTCCAAGAGACCCAGTACTTC. This encodes CASSQESGTLQETQYF.

This sequence joins TRBV11-2 and TRBJ2-7; D call uncertain. Per the germline V gene, CDR1 is SGHAT and CDR2 is FQNNGV. The CDR3 loop spans 11 amino acids. Trimming left V 5 bases short and J 3 bases short, with 5 bases between. CDR3 residues: CASSPHYEQYF. The CDR3 DNA follows: TGTGCCAGCAGCCCCCACTACGAGCAGTACTTC.

The V gene is TRBV11-2, the J gene TRBJ1-1, with 8 bases lining up with TRBD1. Germline CDR1 reads SGHAT; CDR2 reads FQNNGV. Trimming took 7 bases from V and 1 from J; bases not matched to a gene: 14. This CDR3 has 17 residues. CDR3 loop: CASTPLPADRANTEAFF. CDR3 coding DNA: TGTGCCAGCACCCCCCTCCCAGCGGACAGGGCGAACACTGAAGCTTTCTTT.

J is TRBJ2-1 and V is TRBV2; either TRBD1 or TRBD2 may supply D (5 bases each). Germline values: CDR1 SNHLY, CDR2 FYNNEI. The CDR3 extends over 15 amino acids. With 3 bases removed from V and 2 bases from J, the gap between germline ends came to 11 bases. CDR3: CASSEGDLAYNEQFF. CDR3 bases: TGTGCCAGCAGTGAGGGGGATCTCGCCTACAATGAGCAGTTCTTC. Drawing the rest from reference TRBV2 and TRBJ2-1, the complete variable domain is EPEVTQTPSHQVTQMGQEVILRCVPISNHLYFYWYRQILGQKVEFLVSFYNNEISEKSEIFDDQFSVERPDGSNFTLKIRSTKLEDSAMYFCASSEGDLAYNEQFFGPGTRLTVL.

A single count supports this clone. V gene TRBV7-3 combines with J gene TRBJ2-1; possibly TRBD2 for D (6 bases). V lost 5 bases and J 5 bases, leaving 19 bases between the germline ends. The CDR3 loop spans 16 amino acids. Germline CDR1 SGHTA, CDR2 FQGTGA. The CDR3, as DNA: TGTGCCAGCAGCCCAAATCCCCCGGGGGATAACAATGAGCAGTTCTTC. Residues: CASSPNPPGDNNEQFF.

V is TRBV5-6 and J is TRBJ1-2; TRBD1 agrees at 8 bases. V lost 2 bases, J lost 4 bases, and 4 bases stayed unmatched. Germline V gives CDR1 SGHDT, CDR2 YYEEEE. The CDR3 is 14 residues long. The chain's CDR3 is CASSFQGAPYGYTF. The CDR3 DNA is TGTGCCAGCAGCTTCCAGGGGGCCCCCTATGGCTACACCTTC.

V usage is TRBV27 and J usage is TRBJ2-2; D perhaps matches TRBD1 (6 bases). Germline V lookup: CDR1 MNHEY, CDR2 SMNVEV (reference sequence). Trimming took 2 bases from V and 8 from J, leaving 9 bases between them. The CDR3 runs 13 residues. This CDR3 reads CASSLGGGGELFF. As DNA, the CDR3 is TGTGCCAGCAGTTTAGGGGGCGGAGGGGAGCTGTTTTTT.

V usage is TRBV2 and J usage is TRBJ2-3; possibly TRBD2 for D (6 bases). V was trimmed by 8 bases and J by 5 bases, leaving 32 bases between them. Germline V gene lookup returns CDR1 SNHLY and CDR2 FYNNEI. This CDR3 is 19 amino acids long. The CDR3 protein is CASGFAFNSGTRAGDTQYF. The CDR3 DNA reads as TGTGCCAGCGGCTTTGCCTTCAATTCCGGGACCCGAGCGGGAGATACGCAGTATTTT.

The V gene is TRBV27, the J gene TRBJ2-3, with D tentatively TRBD2 (5 bases). This CDR3 has 13 amino acids. Deletions cut 3 bases from V and 7 bases from J, with 11 bases between. Germline-derived CDR1 and CDR2 are MNHEY and SMNVEV (reference sequence). In nucleotides, the CDR3 is TGTGCCAGCAGTTTGGGAGCGCGGAATACGCAGTATTTT. It encodes CASSLGARNTQYF.

The chain has TRBV4-1 and TRBJ2-7, with 12 bases matching TRBD2. V was clipped by 0 bases and J by 9 bases; unmatched bases: 9. The germline gives CDR1 MGHRA, CDR2 YSYEKL. This CDR3 comprises 16 residues. In DNA, the CDR3 is TGCGCCAGCAGCCAAGATCCGGCTAGCGGGGGGGCCTGGCAGTACTTC. This translates into CASSQDPASGGAWQYF.

The CDR3 DNA follows: TGTGCCAGGGGCCGGGACAGCCTCCACAATGAGCAGTTCTTC. Residues: CARGRDSLHNEQFF. The chain joins TRBV2 to TRBJ2-1; TRBD1 matches at 7 bases. Trimming removed 9 bases from V and 5 bases from J; junction bases left unmatched: 10. This CDR3 contains 14 residues. The V gene's germline CDR1 is SNHLY and CDR2 FYNNEI.

This CDR3 is CASSHEASGTLTDTQYF. The CDR3 DNA reads as TGCGCCAGCAGCCACGAGGCTAGCGGGACCCTCACAGATACGCAGTATTTT. This chain connects TRBV4-1 to TRBJ2-3; 9 positions agree with TRBD2. The germline V gene encodes CDR1 MGHRA and CDR2 YSYEKL. J lost 2 bases, V lost 3 bases, and 9 bases had no gene match. This CDR3 comprises 17 residues.

The chain links TRBV7-9 to TRBJ2-3; TRBD2 agrees at 11 bases. CDR1 is SEHNR, CDR2 FQNEAQ, per germline (reference sequence). The CDR3 is made up of 16 amino acids. V lost 3 bases, J lost 1 base, and 3 bases stayed unmatched. CDR3 region: CASSLPTSGGTDTQYF. DNA of the CDR3: TGTGCCAGCAGCTTGCCGACTAGCGGGGGCACAGATACGCAGTATTTT.

The chain employs TRBV7-6 and TRBJ2-3, with D tentatively TRBD1 or TRBD2 (5 bases each). V lost 1 base to trimming and J lost 0 bases, with 11 bases between them. The CDR3 is made up of 16 amino acids. CDR1 is SGHVS, CDR2 FNYEAQ, per germline. The CDR3 region has the DNA TGTGCCAGCAGCTTAGGGCCCGGGACGAGCACAGATACGCAGTATTTT. It encodes CASSLGPGTSTDTQYF.

The rearrangement uses TRBV5-8 and TRBJ2-1, with D perhaps matching TRBD1 or TRBD2 (5 bases each). The CDR3 is 15 residues long. Between the trimmed V and J ends, which lost 4 bases and 0 bases, there was a span of 11 bases. Germline V gene sequence: CDR1 SGHTS, CDR2 YDEGEE. Here the CDR3 reads CASSPGTSSYNEQFF. CDR3 nucleotide sequence: TGTGCCAGCAGCCCCGGGACCAGCTCCTACAATGAGCAGTTCTTC.

The V gene is TRBV5-1, the J gene TRBJ2-7, with 10 bases matching TRBD1. CDR3 length: 14 amino acids. Germline values: CDR1 SGHRS, CDR2 YFSETQ. Trimming cost V 4 bases and J 2 bases; bases outside gene matches: 3. CDR3 sequence reads: CASSRDRGTYEQYF. The CDR3 DNA is TGCGCCAGCAGCCGGGACAGGGGCACCTACGAGCAGTACTTC.

Turning to this clone: This is likely a read error, given that the CDR3 carries no conserved phenylalanine or tryptophan at its end. The DNA is left out, because the CDR3 cannot be placed on it with certainty; the CDR3 is given as TCRdb lists it. The V gene is TRBV6-1, the J gene TRBJ1-5. Germline V gene sequence: CDR1 MNHNS, CDR2 SASEGT. Counting both end residues, the CDR3 totals 12 amino acids. The CDR3 reads CASSEASEVTGI.

The CDR3 bases are TGTGCCAGCGGCAGGACAGGTGTGTACAATGAGCAGTTCTTC. It yields the protein CASGRTGVYNEQFF. The chain combines TRBV6-5 with TRBJ2-1; 7 positions match TRBD1. There are 14 residues in the CDR3. Germline assignment: CDR1 MNHEY and CDR2 SVGAGI. V lost 8 bases, J lost 4 bases, and 8 bases stayed unmatched.

The chain joins TRBV6-5 to TRBJ1-5, with a possible D match to TRBD1 (6 bases). Deletions cut 7 bases from V and 6 bases from J, with 16 bases between. The CDR3 totals 14 residues. CDR1 and CDR2 from the germline V gene are MNHEY and SVGAGI. The CDR3 DNA reads TGTGCCAGCAAGGCCTCAGGGGCCGGTCAGCCCCAGCATTTT. The encoded protein is CASKASGAGQPQHF.

This clone was detected only a few times. The chain joins TRBV7-6 to TRBJ1-5; D gene uncertain. Germline-derived CDR1 and CDR2 are SGHVS and FNYEAQ. There are 15 residues in the CDR3. V dropped 1 base and J dropped 8 bases, with 15 bases sitting between them. This CDR3 is CASSLDPGGMEPQHF. DNA of the CDR3: TGTGCCAGCAGCTTAGACCCGGGTGGAATGGAGCCCCAGCATTTT.

As regards this clone: A read error may explain this, as a much larger clone is one base away. This sequence joins TRBV7-2 and TRBJ2-7; the D is unclear. CDR3 length: 13 amino acids. Germline CDR1 reads SGHTA; CDR2 reads FQGNSA. V was shortened by 2 bases and J by 0 bases, with 5 bases between the two germline ends. CDR3 in amino acids: CASSLPGSYEQYF. CDR3 sequence (DNA): TGTGCCAGCAGCTTACCAGGCTCCTACGAGCAGTACTTC. The full variable domain, with the rest looked up from reference TRBV7-2 and TRBJ2-7, is GAGVSQSPSNKVTEKGKDVELRCDPISGHTALYWYRQSLGQGLEFLIYFQGNSAPDKSGLPSDRFSAERTGGSVSTLTIQRTQQEDSAVYLCASSLPGSYEQYFGPGTRLTVT.

V is TRBV29-1 and J is TRBJ1-1; D not resolved. Trimming shortened V by 0 bases and J by 1 base, and 6 bases separated the two germline ends. The CDR3 length is 13 residues. In germline, CDR1 is SQVTM, CDR2 ANQGSEA. CDR3 amino acids: CSVEDWGNTEAFF. Written as DNA, the CDR3 is TGCAGCGTTGAAGATTGGGGGAACACTGAAGCTTTCTTT.

The chain is built from TRBV9 and TRBJ2-3; 8 bases agree with TRBD2. J was trimmed by 2 bases and V by 0 bases; bases with no gene match: 14. The CDR3 is 19 amino acids. Per germline, CDR1 SGDLS and CDR2 YYNGEE. This CDR3 is CASSVVPGNGGASTDTQYF. CDR3 coding DNA: TGTGCCAGCAGCGTAGTCCCGGGCAACGGGGGGGCATCCACAGATACGCAGTATTTT.

This clone was detected only once. Other nucleotide sequences from this sample produce the same CDR3. The chain carries TRBV5-1 and TRBJ2-7; D may correspond to TRBD1 or TRBD2 (6 bases each). The CDR3 is made up of 16 amino acids. Trimming removed 4 bases from V and 0 bases from J, with 17 bases in between. Per the germline V gene, CDR1 is SGHRS and CDR2 is YFSETQ. The chain's CDR3 is CASSAEGGGGSYEQYF. The CDR3 nucleotides read TGCGCCAGCAGCGCGGAGGGTGGGGGCGGCTCCTACGAGCAGTACTTC.

V gene TRBV19 combines with J gene TRBJ1-2; D gene uncertain. Germline V gene sequence: CDR1 LNHDA, CDR2 SQIVND (reference sequence). The V and J ends lost 8 bases and 0 bases respectively, with 13 bases between them. CDR3 length: 14 residues. Written as DNA, the CDR3 is TGTGCCAGTGGTTTGACATTAGCTAACTATGGCTACACCTTC. The encoded protein is CASGLTLANYGYTF.

The J gene is TRBJ1-5, the V gene TRBV4-1; 8 bases are a match to TRBD1. The CDR3 is 18 residues long. Trimming removed 0 bases from V and 0 bases from J; junction bases left unmatched: 7. Germline V gives CDR1 MGHRA, CDR2 YSYEKL. The CDR3 DNA reads as TGCGCCAGCAGCCAAGACGACAGGGGAACGAATAGCAATCAGCCCCAGCATTTT. This encodes CASSQDDRGTNSNQPQHF.

J is TRBJ1-5 and V is TRBV13; TRBD1 aligns across 10 bases. The CDR3 is 14 amino acids. Germline values: CDR1 PRHDT, CDR2 FYEKMQ (reference sequence). After removal of 5 bases from V and 5 bases from J, the junction contained 3 bases not matched to a gene. The CDR3 nucleotides are TGTGCCAGCAGCAGACAGGGGGCTGATCAGCCCCAGCATTTT. It codes for CASSRQGADQPQHF.